Each of the 28 T cell receptor beta chains below was sequenced from the same sample in a study of blood T cell repertoires in COVID-19. Libraries were prepared by immunoSEQ multiplex PCR; TCRdb keeps only in-frame clonotypes and omits some of them. The sample gives under 450,000 clones, about 87% of which show up once; approximately 1.2% is in the top ten. The material sequenced was PBMCs or T cells enriched from blood (not recorded which). Source of these receptors: a man under 40 who had recovered from COVID-19.

The rearrangement links TRBV2 to TRBJ1-2; 7 bases fit TRBD1. The CDR3 has 14 amino acids. The J segment lost 4 bases and the V segment lost 6 bases, leaving 8 bases of the junction unmatched. The V gene's germline CDR1 is SNHLY and CDR2 FYNNEI. In DNA form, the CDR3 reads TGTGCCAGCAGCAGCCCCGGGACAGTCTATGGCTACACCTTC. Translating it yields CASSSPGTVYGYTF.

This chain joins TRBV27 and TRBJ2-6; 8 nucleotides align to TRBD1. This CDR3 contains 18 residues. Trimming removed 2 bases from V and 0 bases from J; junction bases left unmatched: 6. In germline, CDR1 is MNHEY, CDR2 SMNVEV (reference sequence). The CDR3: CASSLRGQVLSGANVLTF. The CDR3, as DNA: TGTGCCAGCAGTTTACGGGGACAGGTCCTCTCTGGGGCCAACGTCCTGACTTTC.

This chain links TRBV6-5 with TRBJ2-5; D not resolved. Trimming stripped 11 bases from V and 3 bases from J, with 13 bases between. The V gene's germline CDR1 is MNHEY and CDR2 SVGAGI. The CDR3 length is 12 residues. CDR3 DNA: TGTGCCGTGGGCCAAACAAAAGAGACCCAGTACTTC. As protein: CAVGQTKETQYF.

This chain uses TRBV7-9 with TRBJ1-5; D is perhaps TRBD1 (6 bases). The CDR3 sequence is 14 residues long. Deletions cut 5 bases from V and 3 bases from J, with 11 bases between. CDR1 and CDR2 (germline): SEHNR, FQNEAQ (reference sequence). The CDR3 loop is CASSTDRSNQPQHF. DNA of the CDR3: TGTGCCAGCAGCACGGACAGATCCAATCAGCCCCAGCATTTT.

The chain is built from TRBV6-2 or TRBV6-3 and TRBJ2-3; D remains ambiguous. The CDR3 totals 11 residues. Trimming stripped 5 bases from V and 5 bases from J, with 5 bases between. Germline V lookup: CDR1 MNHEY, CDR2 SVGEGT. CDR3 coding DNA: TGTGCCAGCAGTACGAGAGATACGCAGTATTTT. Amino acids: CASSTRDTQYF.

This chain uses TRBV6-6 with TRBJ1-5; a possible D gene is TRBD1 (6 bases). The germline V gene has CDR1 MNHNY and CDR2 SVGAGI (reference sequence). This CDR3 contains 14 residues. V lost 3 bases and J 6 bases, leaving 12 bases between the germline ends. The chain's CDR3 is CASSYRQGSQPQHF. The DNA for the CDR3 is TGTGCCAGCAGTTATCGGCAGGGGAGTCAGCCCCAGCATTTT.

V gene TRBV10-3 combines with J gene TRBJ2-1; the match to TRBD1 covers 9 bases. This CDR3 has 14 residues. The germline V gene encodes CDR1 ENHRY and CDR2 SYGVKD. V lost 8 bases and J lost 7; bases outside the gene matches: 9. In DNA, the CDR3 is TGTGCCATCGGAAAGGGACAGGGCGGGAATGAGCAGTTCTTC. It yields the protein CAIGKGQGGNEQFF.

This sequence joins TRBV7-8 and TRBJ1-5; TRBD1 might be the D (6 bases). The germline gives CDR1 SGHVS, CDR2 FQNEAQ. V was clipped by 6 bases and J by 4 bases, with 13 bases between them. The CDR3 consists of 14 residues. Written as DNA, the CDR3 is TGTGCCAGCAGGTCCGGGGGGCTTAATCAGCCCCAGCATTTT. Translating it yields CASRSGGLNQPQHF.

This clone showed up just once. The chain links TRBV4-3 to TRBJ1-6; D uncertain. V dropped 0 bases and J dropped 0 bases, with 15 bases sitting between them. Per the germline V gene, CDR1 is LGHNA and CDR2 is YSLEER. CDR3 length equals 19 residues. The CDR3 region is CASSQDRSVSSSYNSPLHF. CDR3 nucleotide sequence: TGCGCCAGCAGCCAAGATCGGTCCGTCTCGAGCTCCTATAATTCACCCCTCCACTTT.

The J gene is TRBJ1-5, the V gene TRBV18; 7 nucleotides match TRBD1. The CDR3 spans 14 residues. The junction had 10 bases not matched to a gene; V was cut back by 6 bases and J by 8 bases. Germline V CDR1 and CDR2: KGHSH, LQKENI. CDR3 in amino acids: CASSRRDSMEPQHF. The DNA for the CDR3 is TGTGCCAGCTCCCGGCGGGACAGCATGGAGCCCCAGCATTTT. The full variable domain, its missing parts supplied by reference TRBV18 and TRBJ1-5, is NAGVMQNPRHLVRRRGQEARLRCSPMKGHSHVYWYRQLPEEGLKFMVYLQKENIIDESGMPKERFSAEFPKEGPSILRIQQVVRGDSAAYFCASSRRDSMEPQHFGDGTRLSIL.

The chain is built from TRBV25-1 and TRBJ2-2, with TRBD1 matching 11 bases. Germline CDR1 is MGHDK and CDR2 is SYGVNS. Losses at the gene ends were 7 bases for V and 2 bases for J; bases not matched to a gene: 12. CDR3 size: 18 residues. In DNA, the CDR3 is TGTGCCAGCATGGGGCGGACAGGGGGCGCGAAAAACACCGGGGAGCTGTTTTTT. This codes for CASMGRTGGAKNTGELFF.

The V call is TRBV5-4, the J call TRBJ2-7, with TRBD1 matching 8 bases. Germline V CDR1 and CDR2: SGHNT, YYREEE (reference sequence). V trimming: 3 bases; J trimming: 3 bases; junction bases outside the gene matches: 11. The CDR3 covers 16 residues. The CDR3 sequence is CASSSGNRGILYEQYF. Here the CDR3 DNA reads TGTGCCAGCAGCTCGGGGAACAGGGGGATACTCTACGAGCAGTACTTC.

The gene calls are TRBV7-2 and TRBJ2-6; TRBD2 matches at 10 bases. CDR1 is SGHTA, CDR2 FQGNSA, per germline. The CDR3 is made up of 18 amino acids. Trimming took 3 bases from V and 0 from J; bases not matched to a gene: 5. CDR3 DNA sequence: TGTGCCAGCAGCTTCCGGGTAGCGGGGGGCTCTGGGGCCAACGTCCTGACTTTC. Its translation is CASSFRVAGGSGANVLTF.

V usage is TRBV10-3 and J usage is TRBJ1-6, with D possibly matching TRBD1 (6 bases). V was cut by 7 bases and J by 7 bases, with 11 bases left in between. Germline V gives CDR1 ENHRY, CDR2 SYGVKD. The CDR3 has 13 residues. In DNA, the CDR3 is TGTGCCATCACGGGGACATCAAATTCACCCCTCCACTTT. Translated, it gives CAITGTSNSPLHF.

V and J are TRBV5-1 and TRBJ1-1, with D possibly TRBD1 on 6 matching bases. The CDR3 has 12 amino acids. V dropped 4 bases and J dropped 6 bases, with 10 bases sitting between them. The germline gives CDR1 SGHRS, CDR2 YFSETQ. CDR3 sequence (DNA): TGCGCCAGCAGCCCAGGGGTGGCTGAAGCTTTCTTT. This codes for CASSPGVAEAFF.

The chain links TRBV5-1 to TRBJ2-7; tentatively, D is TRBD1 (5 bases). The CDR3 consists of 15 residues. Trimming pared 0 bases from V and 3 bases from J, leaving 13 bases between. Germline lookup yields CDR1 SGHRS and CDR2 YFSETQ. In nucleotides, the CDR3 is TGCGCCAGCAGCTTGGGGTTATCCGACAGCTACGAGCAGTACTTC. Its translation: CASSLGLSDSYEQYF. The full variable domain, rest sourced from reference TRBV5-1 and TRBJ2-7, is KAGVTQTPRYLIKTRGQQVTLSCSPISGHRSVSWYQQTPGQGLQFLFEYFSETQRNKGNFPGRFSGRQFSNSRSEMNVSTLELGDSALYLCASSLGLSDSYEQYFGPGTRLTVT.

This chain uses TRBV30 with TRBJ1-6; D is undetermined. V lost 2 bases to trimming and J lost 12 bases, with 11 bases between them. The germline gives CDR1 GTSNPN, CDR2 SVGIG (reference sequence). The CDR3 runs to 12 residues. The CDR3 is CAWSLPRGPLHF. The CDR3 DNA is TGTGCCTGGAGTTTGCCCCGGGGACCCCTCCACTTT.

This sequence joins TRBV6-2 or TRBV6-3 and TRBJ1-6, with 8 positions matching TRBD1. The CDR3 contains 15 residues. The J segment lost 7 bases and the V segment lost 2 bases, leaving 4 bases of the junction unmatched. Germline CDR1 is MNHEY and CDR2 is SVGEGT. CDR3 region: CASSYLQGANSPLHF. In DNA, the CDR3 is TGTGCCAGCAGTTACCTTCAGGGGGCCAATTCACCCCTCCACTTT.

The V gene is TRBV12-5, the J gene TRBJ1-4; 7 bases are a match to TRBD1. V lost 4 bases to trimming and J lost 7 bases; unmatched junction nucleotides: 6. CDR1 LGHNT and CDR2 FRNRAP come from the germline V gene. The CDR3 extends over 14 amino acids. The CDR3 reads CASGSDRLSEKLFF. In DNA form, the CDR3 reads TGTGCTAGTGGTTCGGACAGGTTGAGTGAAAAACTGTTTTTT. Supplemented by reference TRBV12-5 and TRBJ1-4, the full variable domain reads DARVTQTPRHKVTEMGQEVTMRCQPILGHNTVFWYRQTMMQGLELLAYFRNRAPLDDSGMPKDRFSAEMPDATLATLKIQPSEPRDSAVYFCASGSDRLSEKLFFGSGTQLSVL.

The CDR3 reads CASSPGQGLDTEAFF. The DNA of the CDR3 is TGCGCCAGCAGCCCGGGACAGGGGCTCGACACTGAAGCTTTCTTT. The chain combines TRBV4-1 with TRBJ1-1; 10 nucleotides align to TRBD1. The CDR3 is 15 residues long. With 4 bases clipped from V and 3 bases from J, the junction kept 5 bases outside the gene matches. The germline gives CDR1 MGHRA, CDR2 YSYEKL.

CDR3 nucleotide sequence: TGTGCCAGCAGTTTTTTGGACAGGGGTGGGACCCAGTACTTC. This codes for CASSFLDRGGTQYF. The chain links TRBV27 to TRBJ2-5; 9 bases are shared with TRBD1. This CDR3 has 14 amino acids. Germline-derived CDR1 and CDR2 are MNHEY and SMNVEV (reference sequence). The trim removed 3 bases at V and 7 bases at J, leaving 6 bases unmatched.

The chain uses TRBV2 and TRBJ1-2, with 10 nucleotides matching TRBD1. With V trimmed by 6 bases and J by 4 bases, 11 bases remained unmatched. Per the germline V gene, CDR1 is SNHLY and CDR2 is FYNNEI. The CDR3 extends over 16 amino acids. CDR3 nucleotides: TGTGCCAGCAGCGCGCCTACCGGGACAGGGGCCTATGGCTACACCTTC. Protein product: CASSAPTGTGAYGYTF.

The chain carries TRBV7-3 and TRBJ1-1; possibly TRBD1 for D (5 bases). This CDR3 comprises 15 residues. Trimming pared 1 base from V and 11 bases from J, leaving 20 bases between. Germline V CDR1 and CDR2: SGHTA, FQGTGA. The CDR3 nucleotides read TGTGCCAGCAGCTTAAGGGGCCAGCAGGGCGGAGGGGCTTTCTTT. It translates to CASSLRGQQGGGAFF.

The chain links TRBV5-1 to TRBJ1-2; D is unclear. The V and J ends lost 0 bases and 4 bases respectively, with 16 bases between them. Germline CDR1 SGHRS, CDR2 YFSETQ. The CDR3 is made up of 16 amino acids. The CDR3 DNA is TGCGCCAGCAGCTTGGGCAGCTCGGCAGGCCTCTATGGCTACACCTTC. It is translated as CASSLGSSAGLYGYTF.

The V and J genes are TRBV14 and TRBJ1-6; tentative D call: TRBD1 (5 bases). V was cut by 4 bases and J by 9 bases, with 10 bases left in between. Germline assignment: CDR1 SGHDN and CDR2 FVKESK. This CDR3 contains 13 residues. CDR3 DNA sequence: TGTGCCAGCAGCCCGGGGGTACGTTCACCCCTCCACTTT. Translated: CASSPGVRSPLHF.

The chain employs TRBV5-4 and TRBJ2-2; perhaps TRBD1 as D (6 bases). The CDR3 consists of 16 residues. Deletions cut 2 bases from V and 5 bases from J, with 16 bases between. In germline, CDR1 is SGHNT, CDR2 YYREEE (reference sequence). As DNA, the CDR3 is TGTGCCAGCAGCTTCGGGCTTGGGGGCTCGACCGGGGAGCTGTTTTTT. Its protein product is CASSFGLGGSTGELFF.

A single count supports this clone. This chain connects TRBV11-2 to TRBJ1-2; D is undetermined. The CDR3 loop spans 14 amino acids. V lost 0 bases, J lost 4 bases, and 9 bases lay in between. Germline V gene lookup returns CDR1 SGHAT and CDR2 FQNNGV. CDR3 residues: CASSLDHRSYGYTF. The CDR3 region has the DNA TGTGCCAGCAGCTTAGATCACCGCAGCTATGGCTACACCTTC. Complete variable domain (other parts from reference TRBV11-2 and TRBJ1-2): EAGVAQSPRYKIIEKRQSVAFWCNPISGHATLYWYQQILGQGPKLLIQFQNNGVVDDSQLPKDRFSAERLKGVDSTLKIQPAKLEDSAVYLCASSLDHRSYGYTFGSGTRLTVV.

The chain employs TRBV19 and TRBJ2-5, with D possibly being TRBD2 (6 bases). Germline assignment: CDR1 LNHDA and CDR2 SQIVND (reference sequence). This CDR3 region has 13 residues. The ends were cut back, 5 bases at V and 4 bases at J, with 11 bases in the middle. CDR3 sequence reads: CASSWREGETQYF. CDR3 sequence (DNA): TGTGCCAGTAGTTGGCGGGAAGGAGAGACCCAGTACTTC.